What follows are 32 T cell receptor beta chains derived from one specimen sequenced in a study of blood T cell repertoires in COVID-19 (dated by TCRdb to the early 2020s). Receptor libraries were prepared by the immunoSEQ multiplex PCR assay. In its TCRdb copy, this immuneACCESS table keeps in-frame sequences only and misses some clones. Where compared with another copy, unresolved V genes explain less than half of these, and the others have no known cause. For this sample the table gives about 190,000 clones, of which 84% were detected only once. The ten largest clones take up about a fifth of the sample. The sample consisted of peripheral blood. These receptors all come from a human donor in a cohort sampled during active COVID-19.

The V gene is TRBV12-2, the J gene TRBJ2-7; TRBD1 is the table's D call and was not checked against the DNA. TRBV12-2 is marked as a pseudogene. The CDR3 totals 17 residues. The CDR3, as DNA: TGTGCAAGTCGCTTAGCAATTAGGGGCAGGGTGGCCTACGAGCAGTACTTC. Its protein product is CASRLAIRGRVAYEQYF.

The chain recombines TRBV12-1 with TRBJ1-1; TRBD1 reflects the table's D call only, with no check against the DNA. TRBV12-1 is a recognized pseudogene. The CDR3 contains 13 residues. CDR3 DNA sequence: TGTGCCAGCCCCCAGGGGCATTTCACTGAAGCTTTCTTT. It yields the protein CASPQGHFTEAFF.

The CDR3 region has the DNA TGCAGCGTTCCCAGGGATTGGGAGCAGTTCTTC. It codes for CSVPRDWEQFF. This rearrangement joins TRBV29-1 to TRBJ2-1; D possibly corresponds to TRBD1 (5 bases). In germline, CDR1 is SQVTM, CDR2 ANQGSEA. This CDR3 region has 11 residues. The V end was cut by 5 bases, the J end by 10 bases, with 12 bases between.

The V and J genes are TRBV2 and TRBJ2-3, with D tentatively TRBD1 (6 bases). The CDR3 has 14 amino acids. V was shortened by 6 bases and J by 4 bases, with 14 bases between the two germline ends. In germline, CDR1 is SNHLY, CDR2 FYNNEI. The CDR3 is CASRGQSYPDTQYF. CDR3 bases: TGTGCCAGCAGGGGACAAAGTTACCCAGATACGCAGTATTTT.

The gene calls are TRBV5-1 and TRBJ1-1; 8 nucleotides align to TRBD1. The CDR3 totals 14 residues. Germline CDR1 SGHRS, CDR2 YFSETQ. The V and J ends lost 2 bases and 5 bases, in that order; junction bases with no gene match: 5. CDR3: CASSLQGEGTEAFF. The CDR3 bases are TGCGCCAGCAGCTTACAGGGGGAGGGGACTGAAGCTTTCTTT.

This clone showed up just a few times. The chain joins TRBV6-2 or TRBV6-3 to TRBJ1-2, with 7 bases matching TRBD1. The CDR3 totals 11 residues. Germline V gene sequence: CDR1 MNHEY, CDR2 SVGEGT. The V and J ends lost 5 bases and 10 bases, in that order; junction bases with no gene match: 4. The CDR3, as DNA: TGTGCCAGCAGTGATGACAGGGCCTACACCTTC. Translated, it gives CASSDDRAYTF.

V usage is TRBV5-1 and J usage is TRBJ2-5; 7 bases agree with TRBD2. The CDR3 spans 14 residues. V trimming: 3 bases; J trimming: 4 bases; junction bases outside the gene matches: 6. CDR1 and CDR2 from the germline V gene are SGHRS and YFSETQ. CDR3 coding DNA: TGCGCCAGCAGCTGGGGGGGTAGCGGAGAGACCCAGTACTTC. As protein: CASSWGGSGETQYF.

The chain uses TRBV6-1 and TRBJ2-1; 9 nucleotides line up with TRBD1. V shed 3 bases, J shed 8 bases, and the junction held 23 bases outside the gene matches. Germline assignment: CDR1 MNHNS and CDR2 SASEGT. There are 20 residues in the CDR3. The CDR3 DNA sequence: TGTGCCAGCAGTGACCGGGACAGGGTAGTACGGGGGCACTCTGAACATGAGCAGTTCTTC. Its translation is CASSDRDRVVRGHSEHEQFF.

The CDR3 sequence: CASSATGYGYTF. The CDR3 DNA is TGTGCCAGCAGTGCGACAGGCTATGGCTACACCTTC. The chain uses TRBV28 and TRBJ1-2, with a weak D call TRBD1 (6 bases). The CDR3 loop spans 12 amino acids. V was cut by 5 bases and J by 4 bases, with 8 bases left in between. The germline CDR1 and CDR2 sequences are MDHEN and SYDVKM.

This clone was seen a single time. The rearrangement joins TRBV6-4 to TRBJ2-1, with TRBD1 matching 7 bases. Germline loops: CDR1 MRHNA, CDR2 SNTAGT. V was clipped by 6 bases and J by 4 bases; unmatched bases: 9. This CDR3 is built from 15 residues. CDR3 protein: CASSAEGQQYNEQFF. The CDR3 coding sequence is TGTGCCAGCAGCGCCGAGGGACAGCAATACAATGAGCAGTTCTTC.

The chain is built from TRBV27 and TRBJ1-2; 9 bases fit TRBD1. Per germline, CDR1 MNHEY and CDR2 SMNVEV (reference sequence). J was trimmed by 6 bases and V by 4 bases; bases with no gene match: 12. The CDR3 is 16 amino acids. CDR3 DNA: TGTGCCAGCAGTTCGGGACAGGGTCGGCGTTACGATGGCTACACCTTC. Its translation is CASSSGQGRRYDGYTF.

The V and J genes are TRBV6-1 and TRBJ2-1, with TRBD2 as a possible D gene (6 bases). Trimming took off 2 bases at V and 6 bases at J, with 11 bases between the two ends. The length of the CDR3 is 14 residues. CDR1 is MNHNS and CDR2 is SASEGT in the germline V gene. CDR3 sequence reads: CASSERRGSNEQFF. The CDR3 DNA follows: TGTGCCAGCAGTGAAAGGCGGGGAAGCAATGAGCAGTTCTTC.

The CDR3 region is CSVEVPWGSTNEKLFF. The CDR3 nucleotides read TGCAGCGTTGAAGTGCCTTGGGGCTCAACTAATGAAAAACTGTTTTTT. The genes are TRBV29-1 and TRBJ1-4, with D perhaps matching TRBD1 (5 bases). Germline values: CDR1 SQVTM, CDR2 ANQGSEA. The CDR3 is made up of 16 amino acids. Trimming stripped 1 base from V and 0 bases from J, with 12 bases between.

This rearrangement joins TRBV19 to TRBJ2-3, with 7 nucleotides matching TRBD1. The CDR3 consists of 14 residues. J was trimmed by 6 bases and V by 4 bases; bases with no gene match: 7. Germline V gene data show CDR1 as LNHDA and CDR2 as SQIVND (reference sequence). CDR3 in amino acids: CASSTGQVTDTQYF. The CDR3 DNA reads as TGTGCCAGTAGTACCGGACAGGTCACGGATACGCAGTATTTT.

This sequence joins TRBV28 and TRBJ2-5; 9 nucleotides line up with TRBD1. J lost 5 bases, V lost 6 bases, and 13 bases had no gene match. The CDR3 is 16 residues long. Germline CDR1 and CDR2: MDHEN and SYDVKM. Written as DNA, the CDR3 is TGTGCCAGCAGCTCCCGAGGACAGGGGTCTTATGAGACCCAGTACTTC. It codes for CASSSRGQGSYETQYF.

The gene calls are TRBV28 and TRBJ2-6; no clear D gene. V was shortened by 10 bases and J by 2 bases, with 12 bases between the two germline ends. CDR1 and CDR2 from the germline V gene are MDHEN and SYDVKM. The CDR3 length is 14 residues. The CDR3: CAINDKTGANVLTF. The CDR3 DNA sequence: TGTGCCATCAATGACAAAACTGGGGCCAACGTCCTGACTTTC.

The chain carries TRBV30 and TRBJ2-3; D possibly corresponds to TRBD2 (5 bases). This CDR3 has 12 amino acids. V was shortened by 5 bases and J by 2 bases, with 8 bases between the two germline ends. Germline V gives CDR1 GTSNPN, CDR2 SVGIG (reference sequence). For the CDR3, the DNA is TGTGCCTGGGGACTTTCCACAGATACGCAGTATTTT. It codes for CAWGLSTDTQYF.

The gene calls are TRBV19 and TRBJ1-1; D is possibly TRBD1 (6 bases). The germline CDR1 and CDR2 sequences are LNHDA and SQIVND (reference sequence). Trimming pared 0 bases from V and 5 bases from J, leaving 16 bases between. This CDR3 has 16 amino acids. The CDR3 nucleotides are TGTGCCAGTAGTATAGATCTGGGGGCGGTAGGTACTGAAGCTTTCTTT. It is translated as CASSIDLGAVGTEAFF.

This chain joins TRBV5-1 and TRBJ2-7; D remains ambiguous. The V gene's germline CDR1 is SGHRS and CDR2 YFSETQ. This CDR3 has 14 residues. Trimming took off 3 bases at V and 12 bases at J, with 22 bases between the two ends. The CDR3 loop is CASSSSFQATLRYF. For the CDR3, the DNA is TGCGCCAGCAGCTCCTCCTTCCAGGCGACATTGCGGTACTTC.

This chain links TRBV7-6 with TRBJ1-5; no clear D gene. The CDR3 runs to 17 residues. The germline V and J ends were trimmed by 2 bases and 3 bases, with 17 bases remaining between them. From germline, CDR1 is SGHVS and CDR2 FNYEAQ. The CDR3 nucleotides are TGTGCCAGCAGCTTAACTCCTCGCCCGTCCGTCAATCAGCCCCAGCATTTT. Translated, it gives CASSLTPRPSVNQPQHF.

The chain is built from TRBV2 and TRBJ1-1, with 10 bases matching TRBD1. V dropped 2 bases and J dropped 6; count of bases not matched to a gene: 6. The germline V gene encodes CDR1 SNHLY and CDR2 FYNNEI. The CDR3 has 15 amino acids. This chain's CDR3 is CASSERTGGFAEAFF. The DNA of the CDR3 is TGTGCCAGCAGTGAAAGGACAGGGGGTTTCGCTGAAGCTTTCTTT.

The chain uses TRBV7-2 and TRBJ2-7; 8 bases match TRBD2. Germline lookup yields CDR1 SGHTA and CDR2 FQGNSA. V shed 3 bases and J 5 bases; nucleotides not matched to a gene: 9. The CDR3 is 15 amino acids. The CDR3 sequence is CASSFQVGRADEQYF. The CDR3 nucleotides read TGTGCCAGCAGCTTTCAAGTCGGGAGGGCCGACGAGCAGTACTTC.

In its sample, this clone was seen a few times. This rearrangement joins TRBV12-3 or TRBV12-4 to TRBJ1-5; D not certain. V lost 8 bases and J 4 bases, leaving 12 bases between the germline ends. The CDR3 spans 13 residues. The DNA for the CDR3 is TGTGCCAGCCAGAGACGGGAGAATCAGCCCCAGCATTTT. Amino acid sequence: CASQRRENQPQHF.

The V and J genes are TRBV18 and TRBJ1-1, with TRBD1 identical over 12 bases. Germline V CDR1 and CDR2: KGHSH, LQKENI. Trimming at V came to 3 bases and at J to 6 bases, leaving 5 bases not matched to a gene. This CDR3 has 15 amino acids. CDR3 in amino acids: CASSPPGTGGPEAFF. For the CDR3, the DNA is TGTGCCAGCTCACCCCCCGGGACAGGGGGCCCTGAAGCTTTCTTT.

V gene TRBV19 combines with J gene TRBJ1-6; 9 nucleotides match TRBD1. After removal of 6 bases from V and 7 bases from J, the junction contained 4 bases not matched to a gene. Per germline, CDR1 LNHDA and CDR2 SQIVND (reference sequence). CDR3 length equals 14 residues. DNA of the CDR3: TGTGCCAGTAGGGGGACAGGGACAAATTCACCCCTCCACTTT. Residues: CASRGTGTNSPLHF. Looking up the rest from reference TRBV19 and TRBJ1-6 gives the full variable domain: DGGITQSPKYLFRKEGQNVTLSCEQNLNHDAMYWYRQDPGQGLRLIYYSQIVNDFQKGDIAEGYSVSREKKESFPLTVTSAQKNPTAFYLCASRGTGTNSPLHFGNGTRLTVT.

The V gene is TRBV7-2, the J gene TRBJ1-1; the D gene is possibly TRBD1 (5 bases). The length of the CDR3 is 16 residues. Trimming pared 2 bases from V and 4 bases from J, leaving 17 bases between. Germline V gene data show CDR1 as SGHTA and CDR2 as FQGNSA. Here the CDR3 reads CASSLFLTGEGTEAFF. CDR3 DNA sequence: TGTGCCAGCAGCTTATTCCTCACGGGGGAGGGCACTGAAGCTTTCTTT.

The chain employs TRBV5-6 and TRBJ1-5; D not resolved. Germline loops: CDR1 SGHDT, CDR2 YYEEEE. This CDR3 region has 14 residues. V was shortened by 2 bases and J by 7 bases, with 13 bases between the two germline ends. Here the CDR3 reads CASSFWSGTQPQHF. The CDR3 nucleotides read TGTGCCAGCAGCTTTTGGTCGGGAACACAGCCCCAGCATTTT.

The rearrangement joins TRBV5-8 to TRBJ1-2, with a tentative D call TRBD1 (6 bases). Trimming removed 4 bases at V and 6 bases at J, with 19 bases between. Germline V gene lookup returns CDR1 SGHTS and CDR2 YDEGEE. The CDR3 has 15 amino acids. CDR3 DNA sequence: TGTGCCAGCAGCGCAGGGGAACCTCTGTTAGATGGCTACACCTTC. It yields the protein CASSAGEPLLDGYTF. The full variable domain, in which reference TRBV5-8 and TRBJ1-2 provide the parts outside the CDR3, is EAGVTQSPTHLIKTRGQQATLRCSPISGHTSVYWYQQALGLGLQFLLWYDEGEERNRGNFPPRFSGRQFPNYSSELNVNALELEDSALYLCASSAGEPLLDGYTFGSGTRLTVV.

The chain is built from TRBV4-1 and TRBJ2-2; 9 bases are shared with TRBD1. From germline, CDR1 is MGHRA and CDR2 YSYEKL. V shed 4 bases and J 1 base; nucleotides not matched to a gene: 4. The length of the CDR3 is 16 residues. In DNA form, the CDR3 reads TGCGCCAGCAGCCGCACGGACAGGGGGAACACCGGGGAGCTGTTTTTT. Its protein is CASSRTDRGNTGELFF.

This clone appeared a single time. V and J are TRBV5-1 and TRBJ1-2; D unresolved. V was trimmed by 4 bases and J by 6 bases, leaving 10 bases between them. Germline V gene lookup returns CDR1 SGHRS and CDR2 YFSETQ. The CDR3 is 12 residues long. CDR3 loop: CASSQNSNGYTF. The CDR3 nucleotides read TGCGCCAGCAGCCAAAACTCGAATGGCTACACCTTC. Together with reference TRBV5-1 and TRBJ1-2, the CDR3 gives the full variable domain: KAGVTQTPRYLIKTRGQQVTLSCSPISGHRSVSWYQQTPGQGLQFLFEYFSETQRNKGNFPGRFSGRQFSNSRSEMNVSTLELGDSALYLCASSQNSNGYTFGSGTRLTVV.

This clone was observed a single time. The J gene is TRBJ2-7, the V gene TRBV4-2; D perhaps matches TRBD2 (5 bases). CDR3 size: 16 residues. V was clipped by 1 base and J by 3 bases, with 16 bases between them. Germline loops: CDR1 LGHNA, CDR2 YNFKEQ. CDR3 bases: TGTGCCAGCAGCCAAGCAGAGCGGACGGGAAACTACGAGCAGTACTTC. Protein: CASSQAERTGNYEQYF.

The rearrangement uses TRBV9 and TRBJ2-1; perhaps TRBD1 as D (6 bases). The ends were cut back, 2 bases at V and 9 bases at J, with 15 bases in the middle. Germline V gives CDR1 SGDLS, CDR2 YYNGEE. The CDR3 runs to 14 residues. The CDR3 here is CASSVTGQTSEQFF. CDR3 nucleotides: TGTGCCAGCAGCGTCACAGGACAGACTTCTGAGCAGTTCTTC.